This is a list of T cell receptor beta chains from one sample in a study of cytomegalovirus exposure and HLA in healthy donors. This table comes from immunoSEQ multiplex PCR, and its TCRdb copy is limited to in-frame clones, with some not included. The repertoire consists of 100,000 to 150,000 clones, with approximately 84% occurring once and the leading ten covering 2.7%. Sequencing was done on a sample of PBMCs. These receptors all stem from a boy aged 2 to 10 in good health and CMV-seronegative. Both conserved end residues are part of each CDR3. A D gene is named only where the DNA matches it firmly. Not every row has a clone size; where given, it reads once, few, many or a size class.

j_gene: TRBJ1-2; v_gene: TRBV11-2; abundance: .; d_gene: TRBD1; CDR3aa: CASSSNRGGFAGYTF; CDR3nt: TGTGCCAGCAGCTCGAACAGGGGCGGATTTGCTGGCTACACCTTC
j_gene: TRBJ2-7; v_gene: TRBV18; abundance: .; d_gene: TRBD1; CDR3aa: CASSPPAGGAYEQYF; CDR3nt: TGTGCCAGCTCACCACCGGCAGGGGGCGCGTACGAGCAGTACTTC
j_gene: TRBJ1-1; v_gene: TRBV30; abundance: .; d_gene: .; CDR3aa: CAWKGGGRTEAFF; CDR3nt: TGTGCCTGGAAAGGGGGGGGTCGTACTGAAGCTTTCTTT
j_gene: TRBJ2-3; v_gene: TRBV2; abundance: .; d_gene: TRBD2; CDR3aa: CASSALGLAGSTDTQYF; CDR3nt: TGTGCCAGCAGCGCCCTTGGACTAGCGGGGAGCACAGATACGCAGTATTTT
j_gene: TRBJ2-1; v_gene: TRBV30; abundance: .; d_gene: .; CDR3aa: CAWTPRGTVAYNEQFF; CDR3nt: TGTGCCTGGACCCCAAGGGGGACCGTAGCCTACAATGAGCAGTTCTTC
j_gene: TRBJ2-3; v_gene: TRBV5-8; abundance: .; d_gene: TRBD2; CDR3aa: CASSSGTRAGTDTQYF; CDR3nt: TGTGCCAGCAGCTCCGGGACTAGAGCTGGCACAGATACGCAGTATTTT
j_gene: TRBJ1-4; v_gene: TRBV5-4; abundance: few; d_gene: TRBD1; CDR3aa: CASSFGQGYGELFF; CDR3nt: TGTGCCAGCAGCTTCGGACAGGGCTATGGGGAACTGTTTTTT
j_gene: TRBJ2-3; v_gene: TRBV11-3; abundance: .; d_gene: .; CDR3aa: CASSSPGASSTDTQYF; CDR3nt: TGTGCCAGCAGCTCCCCAGGGGCGTCTAGCACAGATACGCAGTATTTT
j_gene: TRBJ2-3; v_gene: TRBV10-1; abundance: .; d_gene: .; CDR3aa: CASSESRAGTDTQYF; CDR3nt: TGCGCCAGCAGTGAGTCGAGGGCGGGCACAGATACGCAGTATTTT
j_gene: TRBJ1-3; v_gene: TRBV6-5; abundance: .; d_gene: .; CDR3aa: CASTATGTPGNTIYF; CDR3nt: TGTGCCAGCACCGCAACAGGAACCCCTGGAAACACCATATATTTT